This T cell receptor (beta chain) was identified during a study of graft-versus-host responses after intestinal transplantation (dated by TCRdb to 2020 to 2022). About the study as a whole: The transplants that recipients got were multivisceral, liver-intestinal, or isolated intestinal. Anti-thymocyte globulin induction was given to all recipients, followed by maintenance tacrolimus and steroids for two to four years. Graft-versus-host and host-versus-graft alloreactive T cell clones were tracked in the graft, circulation and bone marrow after intestinal transplantation using bulk TCR-beta CDR3 sequencing. Alloreactive clones were identified by sequencing pre-transplant mixed lymphocyte reaction products and comparing them with unstimulated pre-transplant donor and recipient T cells. Of the 20 to 30 intestinal transplant recipients enrolled in the cohort, one of whom was a retransplant, a few patients without pretransplant specimens were excluded. Donor T cell macrochimerism was defined as a peak of at least 4% donor T cells among recipient peripheral blood mononuclear cells. Samples from a few later patients were sequenced in-house on an Illumina MiSeq with MiXCR processing rather than by the commercial service. Study-wide findings and limitations: Conclusions were limited by the relatively low number and heterogeneity of intestinal transplant patients. GvH clones turned up in recipient bone marrow, with some appearing earlier in ileal mucosa or blood, a pattern consistent with an intestinal mucosal origin. Early after transplant, declines in HvG clones were associated with peak levels of circulating GvH clones. Patients with donor T cell macrochimerism had high GvH to HvG T cell clonal ratios in their allografts.

Note on this clone: The antigen it recognizes is unknown. No much larger clone exists at a distance of one base, and base qualities are not known.

CDR1 and CDR2 are drawn from the germline V gene: SGDLS, YYNGEE. V loses 0 bases at its end and J loses 4 bases; junction bases beyond the gene matches: 13. The CDR3 has 19 amino acids, counting the end cysteine and phenylalanine. The DNA shown is the 57-base CDR3, in frame from base 1. According to the study, the label for this sample's time point signals: cells obtained before transplantation from donor or recipient. CD3+CD4+ and CD3+CD8+ populations were FACS-sorted from unstimulated pre-transplant donor and recipient cells taken from spleen or lymph nodes. The method behind the library was the immunoSEQ multiplex PCR assay. In most patients, genomic DNA was isolated using the Qiagen DNeasy Blood and Tissue Kit and sent frozen to Adaptive Biotechnologies for TCR sequencing. High-throughput TCR-beta CDR3 sequencing of genomic DNA from most patients was performed by Adaptive Biotechnologies. On the study's bioinformatics: Adaptive's ImmunoSEQ software was the source of the TCR sequencing data for approximately 18 patients, while three other patients were processed with MiXCR and VDJtools. To correct CD4 versus CD8 sorting errors, any sequence found in both subsets at a frequency ratio below 5:1 was removed. Because the origin of CDR3 nucleotide sequences shared between donor and recipient could not be assigned, those sequences were removed. To count as alloreactive, a clone needed at least 2-fold expansion over unstimulated cells and a minimum CFSE-low frequency of 0.002% (template counts) or 0.001% (read counts). Clones were considered mappable if detected in sequenced pre-transplant spleen, lymph node, or MLR CFSE-low populations of the donor or recipient. The cumulative frequency of alloreactive clones was calculated as a percentage of all sequences, weighted by copy number. The source is immuneACCESS, and TCRdb retained only in-frame sequences with V and J called. Part of the clones is not carried over; for the studies checked, unresolved V genes explain less than half of this, and the remainder is unexplained. The V and J calls and the clone size are those of that table, but D and trimming were determined from the DNA. The sample includes over 100,000 clones, with just over 90% observed a single time. The ten largest clones add up to 0.23% of the sample.

The V gene is TRBV9 and the J gene is TRBJ2-5; 12 bases in the middle match TRBD2. Sequencing was performed on unstimulated CD4+ T cells sorted from spleen or lymph node cells, taken before transplant. The source of this sequence is a human donor who was the organ donor for an intestinal transplant. The DNA sequence is given as TGTGCCAGCAGCGTAGCTACTAGCGGGAGGAATAGGGTCCGAGAGACCCAGTACTTC. Translated, this is CASSVATSGRNRVRETQYF.